This T cell receptor (beta chain) was identified during a study of regulatory T cells in long-lasting Graves disease. Study at large: Persistence in Graves' disease required over 5 years of antithyroid drugs plus positive TSH receptor antibodies.

There are many counts of this clonotype. Antigen specificity is unknown. Study-level results: Among the persistent patients, 2,500 to 3,500 public clonotypes were shared, more than the approximately 960 shared among new patients. Persistent cases favored TRBV28, TRBJ1-2 and TRBJ2-5.

Assembly of TCR beta libraries relied on iRepertoire HTBI primers together with Arm-PCR of CDR3 regions. Each CDR3 protein is one row after TCRdb ran MiXCR on the multiplex PCR reads. The sample has roughly 400,000 distinct CDR3 sequences; less than 25% are singletons. V lost 0 bases and J lost 0; bases outside the gene matches: 5. The length of the CDR3 is 16 residues. Time point given: persistent/refractory GD, antithyroid drugs over 5 years with positive TRAb. RNA from PBMCs was the source of the TCR library. The sample in question was peripheral blood mononuclear cells (PBMCs), obtained when the disease was refractory, from a patient treated with antithyroid drugs. The receptor was derived from a female donor with Graves disease. The rearrangement links TRBV12-3 or TRBV12-4 to TRBJ2-7, with TRBD2 matching over 7 bases. Written as DNA, the CDR3 is TGTGCCAGCAGTTTAGCGCTCAGCGGGACCTCCTACGAGCAGTACTTC. The encoded protein is CASSLALSGTSYEQYF.